Listed below are T cell receptor beta chains from one sample, sequenced in a study of neoadjuvant nivolumab and ipilimumab in lung cancer. Profiling relied on immunoSEQ multiplex PCR, and the TCRdb table lists in-frame clones only, not all of them. This table has 25,000 to 30,000 clones, 75% to 90% appearing once. Source: peripheral blood, taken before neoadjuvant nivolumab, alone or with ipilimumab. Every receptor here comes from an adult with non-small cell lung cancer. Both conserved end residues are part of each CDR3. A D gene is named only where the DNA matches it firmly. The listing skips clone size in some rows; elsewhere it reads once, few, many or a size class.

d_gene,abundance,j_gene,len,v_gene,CDR3aa,CDR3nt
NA,few,TRBJ1-5,12,TRBV7-9,CATSRDNQPQHF,TGTGCCACCTCGAGGGACAATCAGCCCCAGCATTTT
NA,NA,TRBJ1-1,14,TRBV5-1,CASSFDSSNTEAFF,TGCGCCAGCAGTTTCGACAGCTCGAACACTGAAGCTTTCTTT
TRBD1,NA,TRBJ1-3,16,TRBV7-2,CASSSQGGSPGNTIYF,TGTGCCAGCAGCTCTCAGGGGGGCAGCCCTGGAAACACCATATATTTT
NA,NA,TRBJ1-5,13,TRBV15,CATSRDPNQPQHF,TGTGCCACCAGCAGGGACCCTAATCAGCCCCAGCATTTT
TRBD1,NA,TRBJ2-5,12,TRBV29-1,CSSGQGRETQYF,TGCAGCTCGGGACAGGGGAGAGAGACCCAGTACTTC
NA,NA,TRBJ2-7,13,TRBV28,CASSNGGLYEQYF,TGTGCCAGCAGCAACGGGGGTCTTTACGAGCAGTACTTC
NA,NA,TRBJ1-4,17,TRBV7-9,CASSLANFGGTNEKLFF,TGTGCCAGCAGCTTAGCCAACTTTGGGGGGACTAATGAAAAACTGTTTTTT
NA,NA,TRBJ1-4,13,TRBV19,CASSLRPNEKLFF,TGTGCCAGTAGTCTTCGGCCTAATGAAAAACTGTTTTTT
NA,NA,TRBJ2-2,14,TRBV9,CASNPAGHTGELFF,TGTGCCAGCAACCCTGCGGGACACACCGGGGAGCTGTTTTTT
NA,once,TRBJ2-2,13,TRBV9,CASSVLEHGELFF,TGTGCCAGCAGCGTTTTGGAGCACGGGGAGCTGTTTTTT
TRBD1,NA,TRBJ1-4,14,TRBV7-9,CASSFGTGDEKLFF,TGTGCCAGCAGCTTCGGGACAGGCGATGAAAAACTGTTTTTT
TRBD1,NA,TRBJ1-4,12,TRBV10-3,CAAGTVNEKLFF,TGTGCCGCGGGGACAGTTAATGAAAAACTGTTTTTT
TRBD1,NA,TRBJ1-2,13,TRBV5-1,CASGPGTGYGYTF,TGCGCCAGCGGACCCGGGACAGGCTATGGCTACACCTTC
NA,NA,TRBJ1-2,15,TRBV6-5,CASSYLQEGYYGYTF,TGTGCCAGCAGTTACCTACAAGAGGGCTACTATGGCTACACCTTC
NA,NA,TRBJ1-6,14,TRBV29-1,CSALDGDLNSPLHF,TGCAGCGCCCTAGACGGTGACCTTAATTCACCCCTCCACTTT
TRBD2,NA,TRBJ2-1,17,TRBV10-1,CASSGGLAGVHYNEQFF,TGCGCCAGCAGTGGAGGACTAGCGGGGGTCCACTACAATGAGCAGTTCTTC
NA,NA,TRBJ1-1,13,TRBV14,CASSQELSTEAFF,TGTGCCAGCAGCCAAGAGCTAAGCACTGAAGCTTTCTTT
NA,once,TRBJ1-3,17,TRBV18,CASSPRGLEVSGNTIYF,TGTGCCAGCTCACCCCGCGGACTAGAAGTCTCTGGAAACACCATATATTTT
NA,NA,TRBJ2-1,14,TRBV2,CASSEQAGVNEQFF,TGTGCCAGCAGTGAACAGGCAGGGGTAAATGAGCAGTTCTTC
TRBD1,NA,TRBJ1-1,16,TRBV6-1,CASSGTRGLLNTEAFF,TGTGCCAGCAGTGGGACAAGGGGGCTCTTGAACACTGAAGCTTTCTTT
NA,NA,TRBJ2-1,14,TRBV7-3,CASSLTDRRNEQFF,TGTGCCAGCAGCTTAACCGACAGGCGGAATGAGCAGTTCTTC
NA,NA,TRBJ2-5,13,TRBV7-2,CASSFLRQETQYF,TGTGCCAGCAGCTTCCTTCGGCAAGAGACCCAGTACTTC
NA,NA,TRBJ1-1,16,TRBV4-2,CASSQDQGVRGRGPFF,TGTGCCAGCAGCCAAGATCAAGGGGTTAGAGGTAGGGGACCTTTCTTT
NA,NA,TRBJ1-4,15,TRBV6-1,CASSEQRATNEKLFF,TGTGCCAGCAGTGAACAACGAGCCACTAATGAAAAACTGTTTTTT
NA,NA,TRBJ1-4,11,TRBV28,CASRGGEKLFF,TGTGCCAGCAGGGGGGGTGAAAAACTGTTTTTT
TRBD1,once,TRBJ1-2,14,TRBV19,CASSGNRGIYGYTF,TGTGCCAGTAGTGGTAACAGGGGAATCTATGGCTACACCTTC
NA,NA,TRBJ2-3,16,TRBV5-5,CASSKGLSYSTDTQYF,TGTGCCAGCAGCAAAGGACTGTCCTACTCTACAGATACGCAGTATTTT
NA,NA,TRBJ2-5,13,TRBV18,CASSPALQETQYF,TGTGCCAGCTCACCTGCATTACAAGAGACCCAGTACTTC
NA,few,TRBJ2-2,14,TRBV29-1,CSVGGGLDTGELFF,TGCAGCGTTGGAGGAGGGCTGGACACCGGGGAGCTGTTTTTT
TRBD2,NA,TRBJ2-5,16,TRBV5-1,CASSPGTSGGQETQYF,TGCGCCAGCAGCCCGGGGACTAGCGGGGGCCAAGAGACCCAGTACTTC
NA,NA,TRBJ1-1,13,TRBV29-1,CSVERWVDTEAFF,TGCAGCGTTGAACGGTGGGTGGACACTGAAGCTTTCTTT
TRBD2,once,TRBJ2-7,15,TRBV11-1,CASSLGLAGPYEQYF,TGTGCCAGCAGCTTGGGGCTAGCGGGACCCTACGAGCAGTACTTC
TRBD1,NA,TRBJ1-6,16,TRBV13,CASSLAGTGGNSPLHF,TGTGCCAGCAGCTTAGCCGGGACAGGGGGAAATTCACCCCTCCACTTT
TRBD1,NA,TRBJ1-5,15,TRBV19,CASSIVGQDNQPQHF,TGTGCCAGTAGTATAGTTGGACAGGACAATCAGCCCCAGCATTTT
TRBD1,once,TRBJ2-5,15,TRBV5-1,CASSASGTGGETQYF,TGCGCCAGCAGCGCCTCCGGGACAGGGGGTGAGACCCAGTACTTC
TRBD1,NA,TRBJ2-7,15,TRBV5-1,CASSWGQAPGDEQYF,TGCGCCAGCAGCTGGGGACAGGCCCCCGGGGACGAGCAGTACTTC
NA,NA,TRBJ2-4,15,TRBV2,CASSETLLAKNIQYF,TGTGCCAGCAGTGAAACACTCCTAGCCAAAAACATTCAGTACTTC
NA,NA,TRBJ1-6,14,TRBV27,CASSLSLPNSPLHF,TGTGCCAGCAGTTTATCGCTGCCAAATTCACCCCTCCACTTT
TRBD1,NA,TRBJ1-2,14,TRBV11-1,CASSPGQGAYGYTF,TGTGCCAGCAGCCCTGGACAGGGGGCCTATGGCTACACCTTC
TRBD1,NA,TRBJ2-7,12,TRBV2,CASRDRNYEQYF,TGTGCCAGCAGGGACAGGAACTACGAGCAGTACTTC
TRBD1,NA,TRBJ1-1,15,TRBV6-1,CASRIGQGANTEAFF,TGTGCCAGCAGAATCGGACAGGGCGCGAACACTGAAGCTTTCTTT